Below, 25 T cell receptor beta chains from the same sample are listed, as sequenced in a study of CD8+CD57+ T cells in acquired aplastic anemia. The template used for profiling TCR beta VDJ and CDR3 was genomic DNA. One entry per CDR3 protein results from TCRdb running MiXCR on the reads. The repertoire holds about 210,000 distinct CDR3 sequences, with around 60% as singletons. The sequencing sample was made of sorted CD4+, CD8+, or CD8+CD57+ T cells (not recorded which) from PBMCs. All receptors come from a human donor in good health.

This chain links TRBV5-5 with TRBJ2-7; D is perhaps TRBD1 (6 bases). CDR3 length: 14 amino acids. Looked up from germline, CDR1 is SGHKS and CDR2 is YYEKEE (reference sequence). Trimming left V 4 bases short and J 3 bases short, with 14 bases between. CDR3 nucleotides: TGTGCCAGCAGCATCTCCACAGGGTTCTACGAGCAGTACTTC. Protein product: CASSISTGFYEQYF.

This chain joins TRBV5-1 and TRBJ1-3, with a tentative D call TRBD1 (5 bases). Deletions cut 5 bases from V and 8 bases from J, with 20 bases between. Germline V gives CDR1 SGHRS, CDR2 YFSETQ. The CDR3 covers 15 residues. CDR3 bases: TGCGCCAGCAGGCTGTCTCTCGAGCTAGGGGACACCATATATTTT. Residues: CASRLSLELGDTIYF.

This clonotype occurred many times. The genes are TRBV5-4 and TRBJ2-2; D unclear. Germline loops: CDR1 SGHNT, CDR2 YYREEE (reference sequence). The CDR3 is 14 amino acids. V shed 8 bases and J shed 0 bases, with 11 bases lying between them. CDR3 bases: TGTGCCAGTTTTACACCCGCGAACACCGGGGAGCTGTTTTTT. As protein: CASFTPANTGELFF.

Comment on this clonotype: A read error may produce the germline difference seen at one junction end. J is TRBJ2-7 and V is TRBV7-9; D is unclear. The CDR3 length is 14 residues. Germline CDR1 SEHNR, CDR2 FQNEAQ (reference sequence). DNA for the CDR3: TGTGACAGCAACAATGTCGTCTTCCCCTACGAGCAGTACTTC. It yields the protein CDSNNVVFPYEQYF.

This clonotype was found a few times. A read error is possible here, since a much larger clone lies one base away. The V and J genes are TRBV9 and TRBJ2-2, with a tentative D call TRBD2 (6 bases). There are 13 residues in the CDR3. Germline assignment: CDR1 SGDLS and CDR2 YYNGEE. The CDR3: CTSSELAHGELFF. DNA of the CDR3: TGTACCAGCAGCGAACTAGCTCACGGGGAGCTGTTTTTT.

The J gene is TRBJ2-7, the V gene TRBV25-1, with unresolved D. The germline CDR1 and CDR2 sequences are MGHDK and SYGVNS. V shed 6 bases and J shed 5 bases, with 11 bases lying between them. The CDR3 has 12 residues. The CDR3: CASSPDGHEQYF. The CDR3 DNA reads as TGTGCCAGCAGCCCGGACGGACACGAGCAGTACTTC.

The genes are TRBV20-1 and TRBJ2-3, with 8 bases identical to TRBD2. After removal of 5 bases from V and 4 bases from J, the junction contained 8 bases not matched to a gene. Germline CDR1 and CDR2: DFQATT and SNEGSKA (reference sequence). This CDR3 has 14 amino acids. This CDR3 is CSAGAGERADTQYF. In nucleotides, the CDR3 is TGCAGTGCTGGAGCGGGAGAGCGGGCAGATACGCAGTATTTT.

The chain couples TRBV20-1 to TRBJ2-7; 7 bases align to TRBD1. Germline V gives CDR1 DFQATT, CDR2 SNEGSKA (reference sequence). J gave up 5 bases and V 8 bases, and 12 bases lay outside the gene matches. The length of the CDR3 is 13 residues. For the CDR3, the DNA is TGCAGTTATACGACAGGGTCATTCGACGAGCAGTACTTC. It is translated as CSYTTGSFDEQYF.

This clonotype was recorded at least ten times. V usage is TRBV6-5 and J usage is TRBJ1-2, with 7 bases aligning to TRBD1. Germline V gives CDR1 MNHEY, CDR2 SVGAGI. CDR3 size: 14 residues. With 7 bases clipped from V and 3 bases from J, the junction kept 8 bases outside the gene matches. The CDR3 region has the DNA TGTGCCAGCACCCCGACAGGGATGGACTATGGCTACACCTTC. Translation: CASTPTGMDYGYTF.

This rearrangement joins TRBV15 to TRBJ1-4; D remains ambiguous. The CDR3 runs to 15 residues. In germline, CDR1 is LNHNV, CDR2 YYDKDF (reference sequence). V was cut by 0 bases and J by 8 bases, with 13 bases left in between. CDR3 sequence (DNA): TGTGCCACCAGCAGAGATACAGAGCCTGCGGAAAAACTGTTTTTT. This gives the protein CATSRDTEPAEKLFF.

For this clonotype: The CDR3 ends on some other residue instead of the conserved phenylalanine or tryptophan, so this is likely a read error. It is unclear where the CDR3 begins or ends on the DNA, so no DNA is shown, and the CDR3 is as TCRdb lists it. The V call is TRBV5-1, the J call TRBJ2-7. CDR1 SGHRS and CDR2 YFSETQ come from the germline V gene. 11 amino acids form the CDR3, both terminal residues included. CDR3 residues: CASSLAEGRFY.

Comments on this clonotype: The DNA is left out, because the CDR3 cannot be placed on it with certainty; the CDR3 is given as TCRdb lists it. This sequence joins TRBV7-8 and TRBJ2-3; no DNA check was done on the table's D call, TRBD1. The CDR3 is 16 residues long, ends included. Per the germline V gene, CDR1 is SGHVS and CDR2 is FQNEAQ. This CDR3 is CASSPFGQGANEKLYF.

DNA for the CDR3: TGCAGTGTTGCCGGGACGGCCAATACGCAGTATTTT. Translating gives CSVAGTANTQYF. V and J are TRBV20-1 and TRBJ2-3, with D perhaps being TRBD1 or TRBD2 (5 bases each). V was cut by 7 bases and J by 7 bases, with 15 bases left in between. The CDR3 runs to 12 residues. Germline-derived CDR1 and CDR2 are DFQATT and SNEGSKA (reference sequence).

As for this clonotype: This may arise from a read error, as a much more abundant clone is one base away. V gene TRBV29-1 combines with J gene TRBJ2-7; D ambiguous. The CDR3 is 10 residues long. With 4 bases removed from V and 4 bases from J, the gap between germline ends came to 5 bases. The germline gives CDR1 SQVTM, CDR2 ANQGSEA. This CDR3 is CSVGEYEQYF. The DNA of the CDR3 is TGCAGCGTTGGAGAGTACGAGCAGTACTTC.

This chain joins TRBV15 and TRBJ1-4; 9 bases align to TRBD1. The germline gives CDR1 LNHNV, CDR2 YYDKDF (reference sequence). The CDR3 consists of 17 residues. Trimming removed 3 bases from V and 4 bases from J; junction bases left unmatched: 9. The CDR3 reads CATSRGQGRTLNEKLFF. The CDR3 DNA is TGTGCCACCAGCAGGGGACAGGGAAGGACCCTTAATGAAAAACTGTTTTTT.

Many counts were recorded for this clonotype. The chain joins TRBV5-1 to TRBJ2-1, with D hard to call. V shed 0 bases and J shed 4 bases, with 14 bases lying between them. In germline, CDR1 is SGHRS, CDR2 YFSETQ. The CDR3 extends over 16 amino acids. The CDR3 bases are TGCGCCAGCAGCTTGGTGTACACTCAACTGTACAATGAGCAGTTCTTC. Protein: CASSLVYTQLYNEQFF.

The chain carries TRBV20-1 and TRBJ2-5, with D perhaps assigned TRBD1 or TRBD2 (5 bases each). CDR3 size: 13 residues. The ends were cut back, 3 bases at V and 9 bases at J, with 17 bases in the middle. CDR1 is DFQATT and CDR2 is SNEGSKA in the germline V gene (reference sequence). The CDR3 loop reads CSASTGPINPQYF. The DNA of the CDR3 is TGCAGTGCTAGTACGGGACCGATAAATCCCCAGTACTTC.

This clonotype was seen repeatedly, ten times or more. The chain has TRBV29-1 and TRBJ1-2, with 7 positions matching TRBD1. Trimming at V came to 4 bases and at J to 1 base, leaving 6 bases not matched to a gene. The CDR3 is 14 amino acids. CDR1 SQVTM and CDR2 ANQGSEA come from the germline V gene. In DNA, the CDR3 is TGCAGCGTTGGTACAGGGGAAGGTAACTATGGCTACACCTTC. This translates into CSVGTGEGNYGYTF. The full variable domain, completed using reference TRBV29-1 and TRBJ1-2, is SAVISQKPSRDICQRGTSLTIQCQVDSQVTMMFWYRQQPGQSLTLIATANQGSEATYESGFVIDKFPISRPNLTFSTLTVSNMSPEDSSIYLCSVGTGEGNYGYTFGSGTRLTVV.

The gene calls are TRBV7-8 and TRBJ2-7; 11 positions agree with TRBD1. J was trimmed by 3 bases and V by 5 bases; bases with no gene match: 12. This CDR3 has 17 residues. In germline, CDR1 is SGHVS, CDR2 FQNEAQ. CDR3 nucleotide sequence: TGTGCCAGCAGCCCCGGGACAGGGGGGGAGAGTGTCTACGAGCAGTACTTC. Amino acid sequence: CASSPGTGGESVYEQYF. Complete variable domain (other parts from reference TRBV7-8 and TRBJ2-7): GAGVSQSPRYKVAKRGQDVALRCDPISGHVSLFWYQQALGQGPEFLTYFQNEAQLDKSGLPSDRFFAERPEGSVSTLKIQRTQQEDSAVYLCASSPGTGGESVYEQYFGPGTRLTVT.

This clonotype was found once. The chain has TRBV7-8 and TRBJ2-7; D is possibly TRBD2 (6 bases). Per germline, CDR1 SGHVS and CDR2 FQNEAQ. The germline V and J ends were trimmed by 4 bases and 2 bases, with 15 bases remaining between them. This CDR3 has 15 residues. The DNA of the CDR3 is TGTGCCAGCAGCTCCGAGGTGGCTAGCGCCTACGAGCAGTACTTC. Translation gives CASSSEVASAYEQYF.

The table lists this clonotype with many counts. The V and J genes are TRBV12-3 or TRBV12-4 and TRBJ2-7; a weak D match, TRBD2 (7 bases). The V end was cut by 4 bases, the J end by 7 bases, with 23 bases between. The CDR3 length is 16 residues. The DNA of the CDR3 is TGTGCCAGCAGTTCACCGGCGGGGGCTCCCCTGGGGGAGCAGTACTTC. As protein: CASSSPAGAPLGEQYF.

This chain connects TRBV20-1 to TRBJ1-2; 7 nucleotides agree with TRBD1. V lost 6 bases, J lost 8 bases, and 9 bases stayed unmatched. Per germline, CDR1 DFQATT and CDR2 SNEGSKA (reference sequence). CDR3 length: 12 residues. The CDR3 spells CSAEDRREGYTF. In DNA, the CDR3 is TGCAGTGCCGAGGACAGGCGGGAAGGCTACACCTTC.

The table lists this clonotype with many counts. The rearrangement uses TRBV5-5 and TRBJ1-1; D not resolved. The germline V gene has CDR1 SGHKS and CDR2 YYEKEE (reference sequence). CDR3 length: 12 amino acids. V was trimmed by 4 bases and J by 6 bases, leaving 10 bases between them. In DNA, the CDR3 is TGTGCCAGCAGCCCGAATTTCGCTGAAGCTTTCTTT. Translated: CASSPNFAEAFF.

The rearrangement uses TRBV2 and TRBJ2-3, with 7 nucleotides matching TRBD2. The CDR3 has 14 residues. V shed 5 bases, J shed 5 bases, and the junction held 7 bases outside the gene matches. The V gene's germline CDR1 is SNHLY and CDR2 FYNNEI. CDR3 residues: CASSPSGVGDTQYF. DNA of the CDR3: TGTGCCAGCAGTCCAAGCGGGGTGGGAGATACGCAGTATTTT.

The chain employs TRBV2 and TRBJ1-2; 9 bases line up with TRBD1. Germline values: CDR1 SNHLY, CDR2 FYNNEI. The V segment lost 8 bases and the J segment 2 bases; nucleotides outside the gene matches: 15. The CDR3 spans 17 residues. The CDR3 DNA reads as TGTGCCAGCGATTACATGCTAACCGGGACAGGGAACTATGGCTACACCTTC. Its protein is CASDYMLTGTGNYGYTF.